This TCR beta chain stems from a study of radiation and T cells in renal cell carcinoma. Study-wide findings and caveats: Top tumor clonotypes rose in blood 2 weeks post-radiation, then contracted. Without pretreatment biopsies, baseline tumor clonotype presence was undetermined.

Trimming at V came to 0 bases and at J to 4 bases, leaving 6 bases not matched to a gene. CDR1 and CDR2 (germline): SGHRS, YFSETQ. CDR3 size: 16 residues. TCRdb's table, derived via immunoSEQ multiplex PCR, lists solely in-frame clones and lacks some. The repertoire holds some 150,000 clones, with 75% to 90% as singletons. Time point here: baseline pretreatment blood. Treatment of the sample: 15 Gy SBRT to primary tumor, nephrectomy 4 weeks later. This renal cell carcinoma was of the clear cell type. To note about this clone: The antigen remains undetermined.

The chain combines TRBV5-1 with TRBJ2-2, with 7 bases fitting TRBD1. Material: blood, obtained from a patient whose treatment included radiotherapy and nephrectomy. The clonotype originates from a woman in her 50s with renal cell carcinoma. For the CDR3, the DNA is TGCGCCAGCAGCTTGGAGGCAGGGGGAAGCACCGGGGAGCTGTTTTTT. Amino acid sequence: CASSLEAGGSTGELFF.